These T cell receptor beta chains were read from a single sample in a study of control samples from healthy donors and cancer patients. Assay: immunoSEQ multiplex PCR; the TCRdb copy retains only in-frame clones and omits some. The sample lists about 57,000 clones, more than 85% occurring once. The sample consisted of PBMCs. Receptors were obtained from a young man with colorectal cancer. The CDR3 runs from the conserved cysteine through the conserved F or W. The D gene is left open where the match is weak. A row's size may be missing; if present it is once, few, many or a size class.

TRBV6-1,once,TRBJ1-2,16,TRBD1,CASSEAFSRGLSGYTF,TGTGCCAGCAGTGAAGCGTTCAGCAGGGGGCTAAGTGGCTACACCTTC
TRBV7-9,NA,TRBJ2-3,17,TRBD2,CASSLGLAGGSTDTQYF,TGTGCCAGCAGCTTGGGGCTAGCGGGGGGTAGCACAGATACGCAGTATTTT
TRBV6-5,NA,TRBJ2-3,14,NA,CASRGPISTDTQYF,TGTGCCAGCAGGGGTCCAATCAGCACAGATACGCAGTATTTT
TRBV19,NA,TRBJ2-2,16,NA,CASSTPRAYAGGELFF,TGTGCCAGTAGTACCCCTCGGGCGTATGCTGGCGGGGAGCTGTTTTTT
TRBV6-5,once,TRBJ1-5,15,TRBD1,CASRSTGALGQPQHF,TGTGCCAGCAGATCGACAGGGGCGCTCGGGCAGCCCCAGCATTTT
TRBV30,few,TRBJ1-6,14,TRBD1,CAWAGQTDNSPLHF,TGTGCCTGGGCGGGACAGACCGATAATTCACCCCTCCACTTT
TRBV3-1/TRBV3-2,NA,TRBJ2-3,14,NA,CASSHTSGTDTQYF,TGTGCCAGCAGCCACACTTCGGGGACAGATACGCAGTATTTT
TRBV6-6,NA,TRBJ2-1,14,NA,CASLDPLFYNEQFF,TGTGCCAGCCTAGACCCCCTCTTCTACAATGAGCAGTTCTTC
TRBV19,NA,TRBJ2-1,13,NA,CASRHGDYNEQFF,TGTGCCAGTAGACACGGGGACTACAATGAGCAGTTCTTC
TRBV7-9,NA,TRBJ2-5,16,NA,CASSLLADYVQETQYF,TGTGCCAGCAGCTTACTGGCAGACTACGTTCAAGAGACCCAGTACTTC
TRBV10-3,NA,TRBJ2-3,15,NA,CAISESGSYADTQYF,TGTGCCATCAGTGAGTCGGGGAGTTATGCAGATACGCAGTATTTT
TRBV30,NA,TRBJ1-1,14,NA,CAWSRDQTIESAFF,TGTGCCTGGAGCAGGGACCAAACCATTGAGTCAGCTTTCTTT
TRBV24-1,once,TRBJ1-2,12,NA,CATSDGDYGYTF,TGTGCCACCAGTGATGGGGATTATGGCTACACCTTC
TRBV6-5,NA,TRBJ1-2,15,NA,CASLDWGEGFYGYTF,TGTGCCAGCCTCGATTGGGGAGAGGGGTTTTATGGCTACACCTTC
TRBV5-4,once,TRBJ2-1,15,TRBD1,CASSSDREGVNEQFF,TGTGCCAGCAGCTCAGACAGGGAAGGGGTCAATGAGCAGTTCTTC
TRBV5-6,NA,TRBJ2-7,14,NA,CASSLEDSAYEQYF,TGTGCCAGCAGCTTGGAGGACTCAGCCTACGAGCAGTACTTC
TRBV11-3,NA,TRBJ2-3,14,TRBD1,CASSSGQMTDTQYF,TGTGCCAGCAGCTCGGGACAGATGACAGATACGCAGTATTTT
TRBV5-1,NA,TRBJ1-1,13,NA,CASSFQWDTEAFF,TGCGCCAGCAGCTTCCAATGGGACACTGAAGCTTTCTTT
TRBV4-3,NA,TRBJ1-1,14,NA,CASSPTISNTEAFF,TGCGCCAGCAGCCCGACAATTTCAAACACTGAAGCTTTCTTT
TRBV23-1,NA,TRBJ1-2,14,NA,CASPQEGSNYGYTF,TGCGCCAGCCCTCAAGAGGGATCTAACTATGGCTACACCTTC
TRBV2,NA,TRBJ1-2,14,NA,CASSEATRLSGYTF,TGTGCCAGCAGTGAAGCGACACGGCTGAGTGGCTACACCTTC
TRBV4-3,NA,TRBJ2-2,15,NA,CASSHSGQNTGELFF,TGCGCCAGCAGCCACTCGGGACAGAACACCGGGGAGCTGTTTTTT
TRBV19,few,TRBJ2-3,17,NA,CASTAPPASGITDTQYF,TGTGCCAGTACCGCCCCCCCCGCTAGTGGAATCACAGATACGCAGTATTTT
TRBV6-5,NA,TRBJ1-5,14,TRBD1,CASSLDRGHRPQHF,TGTGCCAGCAGTCTTGACAGGGGGCATAGGCCCCAGCATTTT
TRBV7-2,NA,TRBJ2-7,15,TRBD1,CASSLRGQASIEQYF,TGTGCCAGCAGCTTACGGGGACAGGCCTCAATCGAGCAGTACTTC
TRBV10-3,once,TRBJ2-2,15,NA,CAISEITGPNGELFF,TGTGCCATCAGTGAGATCACAGGGCCGAACGGGGAGCTGTTTTTT
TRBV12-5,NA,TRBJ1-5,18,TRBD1,CASGRTGTGGFVGGPQHF,TGTGCTAGTGGTCGAACCGGGACAGGAGGTTTCGTGGGAGGGCCCCAGCATTTT
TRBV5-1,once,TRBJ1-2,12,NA,CASSLAGTDHTF,TGCGCCAGCAGCTTGGCCGGGACGGACCACACCTTC
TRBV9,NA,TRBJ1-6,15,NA,CASSVVATEDSPLHF,TGTGCCAGCAGCGTAGTAGCGACGGAAGATTCACCCCTCCACTTT
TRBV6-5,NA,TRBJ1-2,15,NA,CASMEQGALNYGYTF,TGTGCCAGCATGGAGCAGGGCGCTCTTAACTATGGCTACACCTTC
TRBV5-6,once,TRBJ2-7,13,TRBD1,CASSWTGTYEQYF,TGTGCCAGCAGCTGGACAGGAACCTACGAGCAGTACTTC
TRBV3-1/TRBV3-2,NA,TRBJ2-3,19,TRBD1,CASSRTLLWDRGSTDTQYF,TGTGCCAGCAGCCGCACCCTTCTTTGGGACAGGGGTAGCACAGATACGCAGTATTTT
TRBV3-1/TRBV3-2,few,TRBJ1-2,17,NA,CASSQIGLTGLSYGYTF,TGTGCCAGCAGCCAAATCGGTCTAACAGGGTTATCCTATGGCTACACCTTC
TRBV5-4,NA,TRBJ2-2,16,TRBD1,CASSSRTGGNTGELFF,TGTGCCAGCAGCTCACGGACAGGGGGAAACACCGGGGAGCTGTTTTTT
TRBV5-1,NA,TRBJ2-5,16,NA,CASSPEPGLFQETQYF,TGCGCCAGCAGCCCTGAACCGGGACTCTTCCAAGAGACCCAGTACTTC
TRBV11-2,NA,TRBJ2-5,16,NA,CASSLMWGQTQETQYF,TGTGCCAGCAGCCTCATGTGGGGTCAGACCCAAGAGACCCAGTACTTC
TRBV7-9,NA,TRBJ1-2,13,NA,CASSFNRDYGYTF,TGTGCCAGCAGCTTTAATCGGGACTATGGCTACACCTTC
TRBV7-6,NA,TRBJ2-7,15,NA,CASSFRDSSSYEQYF,TGTGCCAGCAGCTTCCGGGACTCAAGCTCCTACGAGCAGTACTTC
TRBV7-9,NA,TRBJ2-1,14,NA,CASTHDTFVNEQFF,TGTGCCAGCACCCACGACACCTTTGTCAATGAGCAGTTCTTC
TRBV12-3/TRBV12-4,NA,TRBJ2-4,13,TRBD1,CASSSGTGNIQYF,TGTGCCAGCAGTTCTGGGACAGGGAACATTCAGTACTTC
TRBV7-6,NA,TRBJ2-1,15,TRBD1,CASSSGTGLYNEQFF,TGTGCCAGCAGCTCCGGGACAGGACTCTACAATGAGCAGTTCTTC
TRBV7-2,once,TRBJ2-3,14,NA,CASSLALASDTQYF,TGTGCCAGCAGCTTAGCGTTAGCATCAGATACGCAGTATTTT
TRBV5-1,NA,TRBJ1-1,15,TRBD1,CASSLDGQVNTEAFF,TGCGCCAGCAGCTTGGATGGACAGGTGAACACTGAAGCTTTCTTT
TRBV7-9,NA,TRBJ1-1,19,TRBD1,CASSSMGFPDRGRHTEAFF,TGTGCCAGCAGCTCTATGGGGTTCCCGGACAGGGGGCGTCACACTGAAGCTTTCTTT